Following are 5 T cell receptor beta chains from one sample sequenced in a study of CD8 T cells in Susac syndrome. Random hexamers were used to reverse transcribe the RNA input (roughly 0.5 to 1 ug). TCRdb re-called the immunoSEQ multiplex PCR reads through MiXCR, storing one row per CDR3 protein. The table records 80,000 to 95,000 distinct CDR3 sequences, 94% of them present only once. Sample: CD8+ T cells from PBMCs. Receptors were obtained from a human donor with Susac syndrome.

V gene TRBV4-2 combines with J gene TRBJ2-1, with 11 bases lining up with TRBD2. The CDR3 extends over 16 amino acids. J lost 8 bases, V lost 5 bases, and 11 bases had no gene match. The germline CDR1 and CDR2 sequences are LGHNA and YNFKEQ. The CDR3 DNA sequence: TGTGCCAGCAGCGGCGAACTAGCGGGAGAGGGGGATGAGCAGTTCTTC. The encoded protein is CASSGELAGEGDEQFF.

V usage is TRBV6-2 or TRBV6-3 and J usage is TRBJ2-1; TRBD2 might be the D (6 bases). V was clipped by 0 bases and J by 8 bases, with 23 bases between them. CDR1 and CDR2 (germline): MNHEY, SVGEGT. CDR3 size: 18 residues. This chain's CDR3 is CASSYSLIGGGIRDEQFF. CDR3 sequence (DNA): TGTGCCAGCAGTTACTCTTTGATCGGCGGCGGGATACGCGATGAGCAGTTCTTC.

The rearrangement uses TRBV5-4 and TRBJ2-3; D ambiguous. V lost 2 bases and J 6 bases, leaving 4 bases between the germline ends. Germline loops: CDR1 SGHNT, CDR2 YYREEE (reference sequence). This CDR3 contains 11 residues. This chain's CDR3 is CASSFVDTQYF. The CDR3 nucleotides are TGTGCCAGCAGCTTTGTGGATACGCAGTATTTT.

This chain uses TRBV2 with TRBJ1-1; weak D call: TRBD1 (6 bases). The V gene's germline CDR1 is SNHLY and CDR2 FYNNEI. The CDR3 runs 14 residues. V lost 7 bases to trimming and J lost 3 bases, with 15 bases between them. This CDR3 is CASTARGLDTEAFF. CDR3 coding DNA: TGTGCCAGCACCGCGAGGGGGTTGGACACTGAAGCTTTCTTT.

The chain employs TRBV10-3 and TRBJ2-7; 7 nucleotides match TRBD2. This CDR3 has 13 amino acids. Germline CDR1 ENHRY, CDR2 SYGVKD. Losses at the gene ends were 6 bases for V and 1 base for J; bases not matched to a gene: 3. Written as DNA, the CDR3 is TGTGCCATCAGGGGAGGGGATTCCTACGAGCAGTACTTC. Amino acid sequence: CAIRGGDSYEQYF.